A selection of T cell receptor beta chains follows, all from one sample in a study of blood T cell repertoires in COVID-19. Method: immunoSEQ multiplex PCR; TCRdb's copy keeps in-frame clones and lacks some. In the table there are roughly 140,000 clones, about 88% of which are singletons. Sequenced: PBMCs or T cells enriched from blood (not recorded which). These receptor sequences come from a man aged 45-65 years who had recovered from COVID-19. The CDR3 runs from the conserved cysteine through the conserved F or W. Each record gives: J gene, clone size, D gene, V gene, CDR3 DNA, CDR3 protein. A D gene is named only where the DNA matches it firmly. The size entry is marked missing in some rows and otherwise reads once, few, many or a size class.

TRBJ2-2,few,.,TRBV5-6,TGTGCCAGCAGCTTGGGTCAGTACACCGGGGAGCTGTTTTTT,CASSLGQYTGELFF
TRBJ2-1,.,.,TRBV5-1,TGCGCCAGCAGGCCGGGACTCCTTATCGATGTTGACAATGAGCAGTTCTTC,CASRPGLLIDVDNEQFF
TRBJ1-1,.,TRBD1,TRBV7-9,TGTGCCAGCAGACCTGACAGGGGAGGAACTTTCTTT,CASRPDRGGTFF
TRBJ1-5,.,TRBD1,TRBV7-9,TGTGCCAGCAGCTCCACCGGGACAGGGTATAGCAATCAGCCCCAGCATTTT,CASSSTGTGYSNQPQHF
TRBJ2-3,.,.,TRBV19,TGTGCCAGTAGTAAACAGGGTAGCACAGATACGCAGTATTTT,CASSKQGSTDTQYF
TRBJ2-2,.,TRBD2,TRBV19,TGTGCCAGTAGTATAGGGCTAGCGGGGACCGGGGAGCTGTTTTTT,CASSIGLAGTGELFF
TRBJ2-5,once,.,TRBV4-2,TGTGCCAGCAGCCTACGGGGCGGGGGCTCTCAAGAGACCCAGTACTTC,CASSLRGGGSQETQYF
TRBJ1-1,.,.,TRBV28,TGTGCCAGCAGTTTACGGGGGAGGAACACTGAAGCTTTCTTT,CASSLRGRNTEAFF
TRBJ1-1,.,TRBD1,TRBV3-1/TRBV3-2,TGTGCCAGCAGACTCACAGGGGCGGATGAAGCTTTCTTT,CASRLTGADEAFF
TRBJ2-1,.,.,TRBV5-8,TGTGCCAGCAGCCCGAGCGGCAGGTCCTACAATGAGCAGTTCTTC,CASSPSGRSYNEQFF
TRBJ1-3,few,.,TRBV27,TGTGCCAGCAGTTTATCACCAGGGGTAGGAAACACCATATATTTT,CASSLSPGVGNTIYF
TRBJ2-3,.,TRBD1,TRBV5-6,TGTGCCAGCAGCTTGGAGGGGGCAACAGATACGCAGTATTTT,CASSLEGATDTQYF
TRBJ1-2,.,TRBD1,TRBV11-2,TGTGCCAGCAGCTTAGAACCGACAGGGAAGGGCTACACCTTC,CASSLEPTGKGYTF
TRBJ1-6,.,.,TRBV7-2,TGTGCCAGCACCCTAGTGGGGGCGGGGGCTGGCTCACCCCTCCACTTT,CASTLVGAGAGSPLHF
TRBJ2-1,.,.,TRBV6-5,TGTGCCAGCAGTTATGACAACCACAATGAGCAGTTCTTC,CASSYDNHNEQFF
TRBJ2-3,.,.,TRBV11-2,TGTGCCAGCGGACGGACTAGCACAGATACGCAGTATTTT,CASGRTSTDTQYF
TRBJ1-6,.,TRBD1,TRBV7-2,TGTGCCAGCAGCTTAGTGGCCTTGACAGGGGTAAGATCACCCCTCCACTTT,CASSLVALTGVRSPLHF
TRBJ1-5,.,TRBD1,TRBV23-1,TGCGCCAGCAGTCGGTATGACAGGGAGGATCAGCCCCAGCATTTT,CASSRYDREDQPQHF
TRBJ2-7,.,TRBD1,TRBV30,TGTGCCTGGAGTACGGGACAGGGGGACTACGAGCAGTACTTC,CAWSTGQGDYEQYF
TRBJ1-1,.,.,TRBV25-1,TGTGCCAGCAGTGAACAGGGTAACACTGAAGCTTTCTTT,CASSEQGNTEAFF
TRBJ1-2,.,TRBD1,TRBV7-9,TGTGCCAGCAGCTTAAGCGGGACAGGGCATGGCTACACCTTC,CASSLSGTGHGYTF
TRBJ1-1,.,.,TRBV7-2,TGTGCCAGCAGCCCGAGGGACAACTCGGCTTTCTTT,CASSPRDNSAFF